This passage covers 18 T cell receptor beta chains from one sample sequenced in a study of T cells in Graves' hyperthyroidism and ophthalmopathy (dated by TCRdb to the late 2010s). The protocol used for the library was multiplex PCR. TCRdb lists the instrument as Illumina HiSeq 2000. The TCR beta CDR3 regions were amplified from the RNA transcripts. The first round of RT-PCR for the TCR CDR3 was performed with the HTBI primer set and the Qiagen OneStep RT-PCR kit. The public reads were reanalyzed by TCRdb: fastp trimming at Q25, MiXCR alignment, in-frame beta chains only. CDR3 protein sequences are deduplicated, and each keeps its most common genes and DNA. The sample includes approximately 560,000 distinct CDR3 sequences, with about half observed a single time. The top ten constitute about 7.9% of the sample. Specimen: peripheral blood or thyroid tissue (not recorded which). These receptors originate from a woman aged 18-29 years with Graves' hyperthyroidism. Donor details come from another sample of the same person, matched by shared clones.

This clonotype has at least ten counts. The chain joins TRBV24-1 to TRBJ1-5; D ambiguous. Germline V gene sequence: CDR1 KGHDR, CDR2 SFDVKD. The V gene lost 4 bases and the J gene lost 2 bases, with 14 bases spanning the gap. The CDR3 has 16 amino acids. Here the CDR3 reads CATSDPARAGNQPQHF. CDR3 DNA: TGTGCCACCAGTGACCCGGCTAGGGCGGGCAATCAGCCCCAGCATTTT.

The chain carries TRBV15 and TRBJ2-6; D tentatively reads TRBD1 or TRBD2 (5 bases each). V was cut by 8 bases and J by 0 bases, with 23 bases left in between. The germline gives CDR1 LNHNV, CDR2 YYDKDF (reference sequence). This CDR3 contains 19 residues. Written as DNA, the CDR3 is TGTGCCACCCTCAGCGGCACGCAGGGCCCTGACTCTGGGGCCAACGTCCTGACTTTC. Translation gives CATLSGTQGPDSGANVLTF.

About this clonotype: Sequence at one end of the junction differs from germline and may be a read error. The CDR3 nucleotides read TGTGCCAGCAGCACCTTCTCCTACGAGCAGTGCTTC. Translation: CASSTFSYEQCF. V and J are TRBV7-9 and TRBJ2-7; D call uncertain. The CDR3 is made up of 12 amino acids. The V gene's germline CDR1 is SEHNR and CDR2 FQNEAQ (reference sequence).

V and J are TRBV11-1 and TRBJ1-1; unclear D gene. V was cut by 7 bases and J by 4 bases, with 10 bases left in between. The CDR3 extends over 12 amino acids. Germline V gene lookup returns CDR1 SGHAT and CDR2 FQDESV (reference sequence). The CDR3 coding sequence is TGTGCCAGCATTAAAGGGTTCACTGAAGCTTTCTTT. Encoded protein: CASIKGFTEAFF.

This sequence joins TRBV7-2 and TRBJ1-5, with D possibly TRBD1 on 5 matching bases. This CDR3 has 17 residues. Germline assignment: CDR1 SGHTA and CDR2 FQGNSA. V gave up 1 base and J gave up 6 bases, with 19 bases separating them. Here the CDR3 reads CASSLGGRGSFAQPQHF. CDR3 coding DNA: TGTGCCAGCAGCTTAGGGGGCAGAGGGAGTTTTGCTCAGCCCCAGCATTTT.

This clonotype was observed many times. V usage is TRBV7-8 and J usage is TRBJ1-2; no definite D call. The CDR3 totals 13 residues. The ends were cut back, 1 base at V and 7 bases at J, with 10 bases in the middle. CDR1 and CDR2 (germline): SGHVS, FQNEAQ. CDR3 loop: CASSLVAGGGYTF. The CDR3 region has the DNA TGTGCCAGCAGCTTAGTGGCGGGCGGTGGCTACACCTTC.

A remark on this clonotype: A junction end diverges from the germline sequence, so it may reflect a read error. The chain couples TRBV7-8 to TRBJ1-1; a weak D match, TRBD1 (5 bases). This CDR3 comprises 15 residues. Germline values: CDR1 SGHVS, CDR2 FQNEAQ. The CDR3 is CASSQGEGLNTEAFF. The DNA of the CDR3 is TGCGCCAGCAGCCAAGGGGAGGGGCTGAACACTGAAGCTTTCTTT.

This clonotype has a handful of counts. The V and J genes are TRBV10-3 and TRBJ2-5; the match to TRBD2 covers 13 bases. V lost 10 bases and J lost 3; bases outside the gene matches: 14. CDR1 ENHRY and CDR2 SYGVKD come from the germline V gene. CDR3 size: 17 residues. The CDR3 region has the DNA TGTGCCAGCAGCAACCTACCTGGACTAGCGGGAGAAGAGACCCAGTACTTC. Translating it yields CASSNLPGLAGEETQYF.

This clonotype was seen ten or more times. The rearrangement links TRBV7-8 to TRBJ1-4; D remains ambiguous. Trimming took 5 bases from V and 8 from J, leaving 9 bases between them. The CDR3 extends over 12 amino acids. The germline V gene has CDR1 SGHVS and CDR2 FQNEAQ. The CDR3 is CASSPRGEKLFF. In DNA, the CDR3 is TGTGCCAGCAGCCCCCGCGGGGAAAAACTGTTTTTT.

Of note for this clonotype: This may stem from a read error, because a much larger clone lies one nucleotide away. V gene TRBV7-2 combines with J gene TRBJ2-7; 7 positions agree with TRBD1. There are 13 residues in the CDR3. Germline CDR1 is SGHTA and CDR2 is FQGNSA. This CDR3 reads CAGSLQGLYEQYF. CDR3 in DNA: TGTGCCGGCAGCTTACAGGGGCTCTACGAGCAGTACTTC. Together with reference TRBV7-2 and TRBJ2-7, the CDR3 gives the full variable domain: GAGVSQSPSNKVTEKGKDVELRCDPISGHTALYWYRQSLGQGLEFLIYFQGNSAPDKSGLPSDRFSAERTGGSVSTLTIQRTQQEDSAVYLCAGSLQGLYEQYFGPGTRLTVT.

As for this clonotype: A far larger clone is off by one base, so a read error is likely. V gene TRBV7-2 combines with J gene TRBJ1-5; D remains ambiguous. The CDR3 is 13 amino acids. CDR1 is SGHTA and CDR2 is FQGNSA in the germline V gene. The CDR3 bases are TGTGCCAGCAGCCCCTCAAGCAATCGGCCCCAGCATTTT. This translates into CASSPSSNRPQHF.

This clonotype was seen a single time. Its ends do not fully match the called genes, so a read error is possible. This chain's CDR3 is CASSIAGYNEQYF. CDR3 DNA sequence: TGTGCCAGCAGCATAGCGGGATACAACGAGCAGTACTTC. This chain links TRBV7-2 with TRBJ2-7; 8 bases are shared with TRBD2. Looked up from germline, CDR1 is SGHTA and CDR2 is FQGNSA. The CDR3 runs 13 residues.

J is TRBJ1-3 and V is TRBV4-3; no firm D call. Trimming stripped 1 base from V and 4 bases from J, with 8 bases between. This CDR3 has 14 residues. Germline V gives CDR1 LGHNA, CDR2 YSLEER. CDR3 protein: CASSQAWHGNTIYF. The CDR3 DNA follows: TGCGCCAGCAGCCAAGCCTGGCACGGAAACACCATATATTTT.

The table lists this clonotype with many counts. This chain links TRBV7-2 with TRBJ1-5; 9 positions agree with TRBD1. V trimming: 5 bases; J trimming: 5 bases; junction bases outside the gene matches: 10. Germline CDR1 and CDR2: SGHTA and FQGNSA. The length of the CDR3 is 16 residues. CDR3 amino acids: CASSQTGTGIDQPQHF. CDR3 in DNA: TGTGCCAGCAGCCAGACCGGGACAGGGATCGATCAGCCCCAGCATTTT.

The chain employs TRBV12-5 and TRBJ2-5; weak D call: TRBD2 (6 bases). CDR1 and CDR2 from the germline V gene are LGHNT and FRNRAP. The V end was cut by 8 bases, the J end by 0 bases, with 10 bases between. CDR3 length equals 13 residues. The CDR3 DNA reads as TGTGCTAGTACCCTAGCGAACCAAGAGACCCAGTACTTC. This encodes CASTLANQETQYF.

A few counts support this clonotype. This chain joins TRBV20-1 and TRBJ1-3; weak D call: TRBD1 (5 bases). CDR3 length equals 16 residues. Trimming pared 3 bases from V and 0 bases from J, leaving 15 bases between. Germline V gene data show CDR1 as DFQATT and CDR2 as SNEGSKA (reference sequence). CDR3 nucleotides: TGCAGTGCTAGGGACACTCGACTGAGCTCTGGAAACACCATATATTTT. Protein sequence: CSARDTRLSSGNTIYF.

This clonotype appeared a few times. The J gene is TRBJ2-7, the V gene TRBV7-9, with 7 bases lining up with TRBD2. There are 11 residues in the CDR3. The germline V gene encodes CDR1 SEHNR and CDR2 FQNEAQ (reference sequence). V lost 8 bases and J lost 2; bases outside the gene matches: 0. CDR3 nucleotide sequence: TGTGCCAGCGGGGGGGCCTACGAGCAGTACTTC. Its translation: CASGGAYEQYF. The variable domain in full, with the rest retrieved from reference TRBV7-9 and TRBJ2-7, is DTGVSQNPRHKITKRGQNVTFRCDPISEHNRLYWYRQTLGQGPEFLTYFQNEAQLEKSRLLSDRFSAERPKGSFSTLEIQRTEQGDSAMYLCASGGAYEQYFGPGTRLTVT.

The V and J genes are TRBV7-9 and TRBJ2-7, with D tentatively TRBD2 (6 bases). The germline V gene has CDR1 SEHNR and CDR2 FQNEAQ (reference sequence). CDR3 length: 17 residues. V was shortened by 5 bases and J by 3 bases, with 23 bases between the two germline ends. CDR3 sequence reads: CASSQRVPLETSYEQYF. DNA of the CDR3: TGTGCCAGCAGCCAGCGTGTCCCTCTAGAGACTAGCTACGAGCAGTACTTC.